This passage covers 25 T cell receptor beta chains from one sample sequenced in a study of cytomegalovirus exposure and HLA in healthy donors. The PCR was carried out with 60 Vbeta primers and 13 Jbeta primers. Clones were read by immunoSEQ multiplex PCR, and TCRdb kept only the in-frame ones, dropping some. The repertoire includes roughly 100,000 clones, around 64% of them detected once, and approximately 3% sits in the top ten. Sequencing input: PBMCs. These receptors were obtained from a man in his 60s in good health and CMV-seronegative.

This chain joins TRBV25-1 and TRBJ2-7; TRBD2 matches 12 bases. With 2 bases clipped from V and 5 bases from J, the junction kept 4 bases outside the gene matches. CDR1 is MGHDK and CDR2 is SYGVNS in the germline V gene. The CDR3 is made up of 15 amino acids. CDR3 residues: CASSEPGTSGHEQYF. CDR3 coding DNA: TGTGCCAGCAGTGAACCCGGGACTAGCGGGCACGAGCAGTACTTC.

This clone was counted between two and nine times. This chain joins TRBV11-1 and TRBJ2-7; D might be TRBD1 (6 bases). Germline CDR1 is SGHAT and CDR2 is FQDESV (reference sequence). The CDR3 spans 14 residues. V was cut by 4 bases and J by 7 bases, with 17 bases left in between. The CDR3 DNA sequence: TGTGCCAGCAGCTCATATCAGGGGTCGGGGGAGCAGTACTTC. This codes for CASSSYQGSGEQYF.

The DNA of the CDR3 is TGTGCCAGTAGGGCATGGACTAGCGGGAGTGCAGATACGCAGTATTTT. Translating it yields CASRAWTSGSADTQYF. The J gene is TRBJ2-3, the V gene TRBV19; 13 bases match TRBD2. Trimming at V came to 6 bases and at J to 4 bases, leaving 7 bases not matched to a gene. The CDR3 extends over 16 amino acids. The V gene's germline CDR1 is LNHDA and CDR2 SQIVND (reference sequence).

This chain uses TRBV5-1 with TRBJ2-5, with 9 bases aligning to TRBD1. V dropped 5 bases and J dropped 5; count of bases not matched to a gene: 7. This CDR3 contains 14 residues. CDR1 and CDR2 (germline): SGHRS, YFSETQ. The CDR3 nucleotides are TGCGCCAGCAGTCCCGGGACAGGGCAGGAGACCCAGTACTTC. It specifies CASSPGTGQETQYF.

This chain joins TRBV5-1 and TRBJ2-7, with 9 bases lining up with TRBD1. With 8 bases clipped from V and 2 bases from J, the junction kept 5 bases outside the gene matches. This CDR3 is built from 13 residues. The V gene's germline CDR1 is SGHRS and CDR2 YFSETQ. CDR3 sequence reads: CASSQGAPYEQYF. The CDR3 DNA sequence: TGCGCCAGTTCACAGGGGGCTCCCTACGAGCAGTACTTC. Combining the CDR3 with reference TRBV5-1 and TRBJ2-7 gives the whole variable domain KAGVTQTPRYLIKTRGQQVTLSCSPISGHRSVSWYQQTPGQGLQFLFEYFSETQRNKGNFPGRFSGRQFSNSRSEMNVSTLELGDSALYLCASSQGAPYEQYFGPGTRLTVT.

The chain couples TRBV11-2 to TRBJ1-2; maybe TRBD1 (5 bases). The length of the CDR3 is 14 residues. The V end was cut by 4 bases, the J end by 8 bases, with 17 bases between. Germline CDR1 reads SGHAT; CDR2 reads FQNNGV. This CDR3 reads CASSSLQDLGGYTF. In DNA form, the CDR3 reads TGTGCCAGCAGCTCCCTACAGGATCTTGGGGGCTACACCTTC. Using reference TRBV11-2 and TRBJ1-2 for the parts outside the CDR3, the full variable domain is EAGVAQSPRYKIIEKRQSVAFWCNPISGHATLYWYQQILGQGPKLLIQFQNNGVVDDSQLPKDRFSAERLKGVDSTLKIQPAKLEDSAVYLCASSSLQDLGGYTFGSGTRLTVV.

The sample holds a few counts of this clone. The V gene is TRBV2, the J gene TRBJ2-1; 8 positions agree with TRBD2. This CDR3 comprises 14 residues. CDR1 SNHLY and CDR2 FYNNEI come from the germline V gene. The trim removed 5 bases at V and 6 bases at J, leaving 6 bases unmatched. The CDR3 DNA sequence: TGTGCCAGCAGTCGAACTAGCGGAGGCAATGAGCAGTTCTTC. Translated: CASSRTSGGNEQFF.

This CDR3 reads CASSAGQLAAGNTIYF. CDR3 DNA sequence: TGTGCCAGCAGCGCTGGACAACTCGCCGCCGGAAACACCATATATTTT. This chain links TRBV9 with TRBJ1-3; D possibly corresponds to TRBD1 (5 bases). V gave up 3 bases and J gave up 4 bases, with 17 bases separating them. In germline, CDR1 is SGDLS, CDR2 YYNGEE. This CDR3 has 16 residues.

This clone was detected once. The chain is built from TRBV18 and TRBJ1-3; 8 nucleotides match TRBD1. The J segment lost 8 bases and the V segment lost 4 bases, leaving 7 bases of the junction unmatched. CDR3 length equals 14 residues. The germline V gene encodes CDR1 KGHSH and CDR2 LQKENI. The CDR3 DNA reads TGTGCCAGCTCACAGGGGACAGGAGGGGACACCATATATTTT. It yields the protein CASSQGTGGDTIYF.

The V gene is TRBV7-3, the J gene TRBJ2-3, with a tentative D call TRBD2 (5 bases). This CDR3 has 15 residues. Germline CDR1 and CDR2: SGHTA and FQGTGA. Trimming removed 7 bases from V and 0 bases from J, with 14 bases in between. The CDR3 DNA reads TGTGCCAGCACTATGGACGGGGAAAGCACAGATACGCAGTATTTT. It encodes CASTMDGESTDTQYF. The full variable domain, completed using reference TRBV7-3 and TRBJ2-3, is GAGVSQTPSNKVTEKGKYVELRCDPISGHTALYWYRQSLGQGPEFLIYFQGTGAADDSGLPNDRFFAVRPEGSVSTLKIQRTERGDSAVYLCASTMDGESTDTQYFGPGTRLTVL.

This rearrangement joins TRBV28 to TRBJ2-7; tentatively, D is TRBD2 (6 bases). The germline gives CDR1 MDHEN, CDR2 SYDVKM. There are 16 residues in the CDR3. V shed 3 bases and J shed 3 bases, with 18 bases lying between them. CDR3 nucleotides: TGTGCCAGCAGTTTCCCCCCGGGCCAGGACTACTACGAGCAGTACTTC. Translation gives CASSFPPGQDYYEQYF. Full variable domain (rest looked up from reference TRBV28 and TRBJ2-7): DVKVTQSSRYLVKRTGEKVFLECVQDMDHENMFWYRQDPGLGLRLIYFSYDVKMKEKGDIPEGYSVSREKKERFSLILESASTNQTSMYLCASSFPPGQDYYEQYFGPGTRLTVT.

This clone was recorded a few times. The rearrangement uses TRBV6-1 and TRBJ2-7, with D maybe TRBD1 (5 bases). V was trimmed by 6 bases and J by 7 bases, leaving 19 bases between them. This CDR3 has 14 residues. Germline V gene lookup returns CDR1 MNHNS and CDR2 SASEGT. CDR3 DNA: TGTGCCAGCAGCGATCCGATAGGGGTCGGGGAGCAGTACTTC. This encodes CASSDPIGVGEQYF.

The chain employs TRBV5-6 and TRBJ2-2; a possible D gene is TRBD2 (6 bases). This CDR3 has 17 amino acids. Germline V gives CDR1 SGHDT, CDR2 YYEEEE. The V end lost 0 bases, the J end lost 2 bases, and 14 bases lay between the germline ends. The CDR3 region has the DNA TGTGCCAGCAGCTTGGTCAGGAGGGCGGGCAACACCGGGGAGCTGTTTTTT. Protein product: CASSLVRRAGNTGELFF.

This clone was recorded once. The chain couples TRBV6-6 to TRBJ2-7; D may be TRBD1 (6 bases). This CDR3 spans 14 amino acids. The germline V gene encodes CDR1 MNHNY and CDR2 SVGAGI (reference sequence). V dropped 8 bases and J dropped 0 bases, with 14 bases sitting between them. The CDR3, as DNA: TGTGCCAGCCGCCCTGCAGGGGACTCCTACGAGCAGTACTTC. Its translation: CASRPAGDSYEQYF.

The chain uses TRBV9 and TRBJ1-3, with TRBD1 matching over 12 bases. Germline V gene sequence: CDR1 SGDLS, CDR2 YYNGEE. The J segment lost 5 bases and the V segment lost 2 bases, leaving 14 bases of the junction unmatched. The CDR3 runs to 19 residues. CDR3 region: CASSVHPGTGGPLRNTIYF. The CDR3 bases are TGTGCCAGCAGCGTGCACCCCGGGACAGGGGGCCCACTGAGAAACACCATATATTTT.

The rearrangement links TRBV5-1 to TRBJ1-1; D is perhaps TRBD1 (5 bases). V shed 5 bases and J shed 0 bases, with 11 bases lying between them. This CDR3 region has 14 residues. Germline values: CDR1 SGHRS, CDR2 YFSETQ. Written as DNA, the CDR3 is TGCGCCAGCAGGCATCAGGGTATGAACACTGAAGCTTTCTTT. Translating gives CASRHQGMNTEAFF.

Only a few counts were recorded for this clone. The chain's CDR3 is CASSRGTGSMNTEAFF. In DNA, the CDR3 is TGTGCCAGCAGCCGCGGGACAGGGAGCATGAACACTGAAGCTTTCTTT. The V and J genes are TRBV14 and TRBJ1-1, with TRBD1 matching 9 bases. CDR1 is SGHDN and CDR2 is FVKESK in the germline V gene. CDR3 length: 16 residues. V dropped 4 bases and J dropped 0; count of bases not matched to a gene: 6.

The CDR3 sequence is CASSLGQGEAGNTIYF. The CDR3 coding sequence is TGTGCCAGCAGCCTCGGACAGGGGGAAGCTGGAAACACCATATATTTT. J is TRBJ1-3 and V is TRBV5-6, with 10 bases aligning to TRBD1. With 4 bases clipped from V and 2 bases from J, the junction kept 6 bases outside the gene matches. The CDR3 is made up of 16 amino acids. The V gene's germline CDR1 is SGHDT and CDR2 YYEEEE.

In this sample, this clone turned up once. The chain combines TRBV6-5 with TRBJ2-5, with D perhaps matching TRBD2 (6 bases). The CDR3 contains 13 residues. V lost 2 bases, J lost 4 bases, and 8 bases lay in between. Germline values: CDR1 MNHEY, CDR2 SVGAGI. This CDR3 reads CASSYGGVETQYF. The CDR3 DNA follows: TGTGCCAGCAGTTACGGAGGGGTAGAGACCCAGTACTTC.

The chain employs TRBV11-2 and TRBJ1-6; 7 nucleotides match TRBD1. This CDR3 contains 15 residues. V lost 5 bases, J lost 7 bases, and 8 bases stayed unmatched. CDR1 and CDR2 from the germline V gene are SGHAT and FQNNGV. This CDR3 is CASSLRTGGNSPLHF. Here the CDR3 DNA reads TGTGCCAGCAGCCTCCGGACAGGAGGGAATTCACCCCTCCACTTT.

V usage is TRBV7-3 and J usage is TRBJ1-6, with D possibly being TRBD1 (5 bases). V was shortened by 5 bases and J by 7 bases, with 12 bases between the two germline ends. CDR3 length: 14 residues. Germline V gives CDR1 SGHTA, CDR2 FQGTGA. The CDR3 protein is CASSHGTSNSPLHF. The CDR3, as DNA: TGTGCCAGCAGCCACGGGACTTCCAATTCACCCCTCCACTTT.

The CDR3 coding sequence is TGTGCCAGCAGCTCATTTGGGACTTCGAGAGTTGGGGCCAACGTCCTGACTTTC. Translation gives CASSSFGTSRVGANVLTF. The V gene is TRBV7-8, the J gene TRBJ2-6; D may be TRBD2 (6 bases). Germline V lookup: CDR1 SGHVS, CDR2 FQNEAQ. Trimming removed 4 bases at V and 3 bases at J, with 19 bases between. The CDR3 runs to 18 residues.

This chain uses TRBV9 with TRBJ2-2, with D uncertain. Trimming left V 4 bases short and J 2 bases short, with 15 bases between. The length of the CDR3 is 16 residues. The germline V gene has CDR1 SGDLS and CDR2 YYNGEE. CDR3 bases: TGTGCCAGCAGCCCTCACGGAGTGGGTAACACCGGGGAGCTGTTTTTT. It encodes CASSPHGVGNTGELFF.

The V and J genes are TRBV5-6 and TRBJ1-2, with 11 bases fitting TRBD1. Per the germline V gene, CDR1 is SGHDT and CDR2 is YYEEEE. V lost 2 bases to trimming and J lost 11 bases; unmatched junction nucleotides: 5. The CDR3 is made up of 13 amino acids. The CDR3 sequence: CASSLGQGARYTF. As DNA, the CDR3 is TGTGCCAGCAGCTTAGGACAGGGGGCGAGGTACACCTTC.

The J gene is TRBJ1-1, the V gene TRBV11-2, with D hard to call. Germline assignment: CDR1 SGHAT and CDR2 FQNNGV. V was clipped by 1 base and J by 8 bases, with 14 bases between them. This CDR3 contains 14 residues. CDR3 sequence: CASSLVAGGKEAFF. In nucleotides, the CDR3 is TGTGCCAGCAGCTTAGTAGCGGGTGGCAAAGAAGCTTTCTTT.